The clone carrying this TCR beta chain was observed a handful of times. This sample is drawn from a study of T cells in Graves' hyperthyroidism and ophthalmopathy. Diagnoses rested on clinical symptoms, serum thyroxine and TRAb, thyroid ultrasound and orbital computed tomography. The investigators amplified TCR beta CDR3 regions from RNA transcripts. Carried out on the TCR CDR3, a first-round RT-PCR used the HTBI primer set. In TCRdb, the multiplex PCR reads were re-called with MiXCR into one record per CDR3 protein. Here the sample spans 560,000 or so distinct CDR3 sequences, about 45% being singletons. CDR3 length equals 15 residues. Deletions cut 0 bases from V and 7 bases from J, with 13 bases between. Germline lookup yields CDR1 LNHDA and CDR2 SQIVND (reference sequence).

The sequencing input was peripheral blood or thyroid tissue (not recorded which). The rearrangement links TRBV19 to TRBJ1-5; perhaps TRBD1 as D (5 bases). The sequence was collected from a woman aged 18-30 years with Graves' hyperthyroidism. The CDR3 region is CASSIDYGGWQPQHF. The CDR3 DNA follows: TGTGCCAGTAGTATAGATTACGGGGGTTGGCAGCCCCAGCATTTT.